The clone carrying this TCR beta chain was counted a few times. Its antigen is not known. This sample was taken from a study of T cells in Graves' hyperthyroidism and ophthalmopathy. Study observations and caveats: In simple terms, a model built on 13 V-J features told ophthalmopathy apart from stable hyperthyroidism.

Patients were aged 18 to 65, had disease duration under 2 months, and had newly diagnosed hyperthyroidism. Those patients with uncontrolled infection, other autoimmune disease, pregnancy or lactation were excluded. The source of the PBMCs was approximately 10 ml of fresh peripheral blood. Amplification of TCR beta CDR3 regions used RNA as the template. The HTBI primer set drove a first-round RT-PCR of the TCR CDR3. TCRdb recomputed calls from the multiplex PCR reads with MiXCR, one row per CDR3 protein. This sample has around 440,000 distinct CDR3 sequences, with approximately 15% found just once. The sequence was collected from a woman in her late teens or twenties with Graves' hyperthyroidism. The sample consisted of blood.

CDR3 nucleotides: TGTGCCAGCAGTACCGGGACAGGGGGCGGCTACAATGAGCAGTTCTTC. This sequence encodes CASSTGTGGGYNEQFF. The chain links TRBV6-1 to TRBJ2-1; TRBD1 matches at 12 bases. This CDR3 has 16 residues. Germline-derived CDR1 and CDR2 are MNHNS and SASEGT. With V trimmed by 5 bases and J by 3 bases, 5 bases remained unmatched.